One and the same sample provided the 25 T cell receptor beta chains below, sequenced in a study of blood T cells in healthy people across ages. For the second PCR, which ran for about 6 to 11 cycles, a sample-barcoded 5' primer and a J-beta primer mix were used. TCRdb redid the calling of the 5' RACE reads with MiXCR, one entry per CDR3 protein. Seen here are fewer than 2,000,000 distinct CDR3 sequences, 34% observed once, and the top ten hold around 11%. The source material was blood. The receptors shown here come from a woman aged 30 to 39 in good health.

The V gene is TRBV3-1, the J gene TRBJ2-7; D unresolved. V was pared by 3 bases and J by 7 bases, with 10 bases between. The CDR3 consists of 12 residues. The germline V gene encodes CDR1 LGHDT and CDR2 YNNKEL (reference sequence). The CDR3 DNA is TGTGCCAGCAGCCAGGAGTACAATGAGCAGTACTTC. Protein: CASSQEYNEQYF.

The gene calls are TRBV10-3 and TRBJ2-7; TRBD1 agrees at 8 bases. V lost 4 bases to trimming and J lost 3 bases; unmatched junction nucleotides: 14. Germline V gene data show CDR1 as ENHRY and CDR2 as SYGVKD. This CDR3 contains 17 residues. CDR3 bases: TGTGCCATCAGTGGAATCTTAGACAGGGGAGCAAGCTACGAGCAGTACTTC. This gives the protein CAISGILDRGASYEQYF.

Only a few counts were recorded for this clonotype. This chain joins TRBV3-1 and TRBJ2-5; a possible D gene is TRBD1 (8 bases). The CDR3 is 15 residues long. The V end was cut by 4 bases, the J end by 4 bases, with 16 bases between. The germline CDR1 and CDR2 sequences are LGHDT and YNNKEL (reference sequence). The CDR3 coding sequence is TGTGCCAGCAGCCTAGGACAGGGAGGGCCAGAGACCCAGTACTTC. Translating gives CASSLGQGGPETQYF.

The CDR3 region is CSARASGRPNTGELFF. CDR3 DNA: TGCAGTGCTAGGGCTAGCGGGAGGCCGAACACCGGGGAGCTGTTTTTT. The chain uses TRBV20-1 and TRBJ2-2; 11 nucleotides align to TRBD2. Trimming took 3 bases from V and 0 from J; bases not matched to a gene: 3. The CDR3 is 16 residues long. Germline CDR1 and CDR2: DFQATT and SNEGSKA (reference sequence).

V gene TRBV28 combines with J gene TRBJ1-5, with TRBD1 matching over 7 bases. The germline gives CDR1 MDHEN, CDR2 SYDVKM. The CDR3 runs 17 residues. V was clipped by 5 bases and J by 5 bases; unmatched bases: 15. CDR3 DNA: TGTGCCAGCAGTCATCTTATCCCCACAGGGGCTCATCAGCCCCAGCATTTT. Amino acids: CASSHLIPTGAHQPQHF.

This clonotype occurred a few times. The V call is TRBV20-1, the J call TRBJ2-1, with D perhaps matching TRBD1 or TRBD2 (6 bases each). V lost 5 bases and J lost 4, with 18 bases in between. The germline V gene encodes CDR1 DFQATT and CDR2 SNEGSKA (reference sequence). This CDR3 has 15 residues. The CDR3 DNA reads TGCAGTGCTCCGGGGGCAGGGGAAGGGTACAATGAGCAGTTCTTC. Protein product: CSAPGAGEGYNEQFF.

V gene TRBV7-9 combines with J gene TRBJ2-1; tentative D call: TRBD1 (5 bases). Trimming shortened V by 2 bases and J by 0 bases, and 14 bases separated the two germline ends. Germline CDR1 SEHNR, CDR2 FQNEAQ (reference sequence). This CDR3 spans 17 amino acids. CDR3 protein: CASSLLEGASSYNEQFF. CDR3 sequence (DNA): TGTGCCAGCAGCTTATTGGAAGGGGCGAGCTCCTACAATGAGCAGTTCTTC.

The chain recombines TRBV20-1 with TRBJ2-5; 7 nucleotides match TRBD1. Germline assignment: CDR1 DFQATT and CDR2 SNEGSKA (reference sequence). V lost 3 bases to trimming and J lost 2 bases; unmatched junction nucleotides: 6. This CDR3 is 14 amino acids long. The CDR3 DNA reads as TGCAGTGCTAGGCCATTGGGACAGCAAGAGACCCAGTACTTC. Protein: CSARPLGQQETQYF.

In this sample, this clonotype turned up a few times. This may arise from a read error, as a much more abundant clone is one base away. This chain uses TRBV28 with TRBJ2-6; D assignment may be TRBD1 or TRBD2 (6 bases each). The CDR3 contains 15 residues. Germline V gene sequence: CDR1 MDHEN, CDR2 SYDVKM. CDR3 region: CASSTTHRGADVLTF. In nucleotides, the CDR3 is TGTGCCAGCAGTACAACCCATAGGGGGGCCGACGTCCTGACTTTC.

Worth noting for this clonotype: One junction end does not reproduce the germline sequence, and a read error may be involved. The rearrangement joins TRBV4-1 to TRBJ2-5; possible D gene TRBD2, 6 bases. Per the germline V gene, CDR1 is MGHRA and CDR2 is YSYEKL. The length of the CDR3 is 15 residues. As DNA, the CDR3 is TGCACCAGCAGCCAGTGGGACTGGATGCGAGAGACCCAGTACTTC. It encodes CTSSQWDWMRETQYF.

This clonotype was observed a few times. The CDR3 protein is CASSLAGSNTDTQYF. CDR3 coding DNA: TGTGCCAGCAGCCTCGCCGGGTCCAACACAGATACGCAGTATTTT. The chain couples TRBV12-3 or TRBV12-4 to TRBJ2-3; D unresolved. Trimming removed 6 bases from V and 2 bases from J, with 15 bases in between. The CDR3 extends over 15 amino acids.

In the case of this clonotype: Germline and junction disagree at one end, which may indicate a read error. V and J are TRBV13 and TRBJ2-7; D remains unclear. Germline CDR1 and CDR2: PRHDT and FYEKMQ (reference sequence). CDR3 length equals 15 residues. In DNA form, the CDR3 reads TGTACCAGCAGTCCCTTTGGGCAGAGCTCCTACGAGCAGTACTTC. Residues: CTSSPFGQSSYEQYF.

This clonotype was seen ten or more times. V usage is TRBV12-3 or TRBV12-4 and J usage is TRBJ2-7; no definite D call. The CDR3 spans 11 residues. Between the trimmed V and J ends, which lost 4 bases and 3 bases, there was a span of 4 bases. CDR3 sequence reads: CASSYGYEQYF. CDR3 DNA sequence: TGTGCCAGCAGTTACGGCTACGAGCAGTACTTC.

Comments on this clonotype: At one boundary the junction diverges from the germline segment, which might be a read error. This sequence joins TRBV20-1 and TRBJ2-5; TRBD1 matches 7 bases. Germline lookup yields CDR1 DFQATT and CDR2 SNEGSKA (reference sequence). The CDR3 totals 16 residues. CDR3 amino acids: CSTRDPRTGRGETQYF. The DNA of the CDR3 is TGCAGTACTAGAGACCCCCGGACAGGTCGGGGAGAGACCCAGTACTTC.

There are a few counts of this clonotype. This rearrangement joins TRBV24-1 to TRBJ2-3; 8 nucleotides line up with TRBD2. The germline CDR1 and CDR2 sequences are KGHDR and SFDVKD. The CDR3 covers 17 residues. V shed 1 base, J shed 1 base, and the junction held 6 bases outside the gene matches. The CDR3 sequence is CATSDFESREGTDTQYF. The DNA for the CDR3 is TGTGCCACCAGTGATTTCGAGTCGCGGGAGGGCACAGATACGCAGTATTTT.

This clonotype occurred a few times. This chain uses TRBV18 with TRBJ2-5, with 13 bases aligning to TRBD2. The CDR3 has 16 amino acids. Germline V CDR1 and CDR2: KGHSH, LQKENI. With 6 bases clipped from V and 2 bases from J, the junction kept 6 bases outside the gene matches. The CDR3 bases are TGTGCCAGCTCTCAACCGGGACTAGCGGGGCAAGAGACCCAGTACTTC. Translating gives CASSQPGLAGQETQYF.

As to this clonotype: This may stem from a read error, because a much larger clone lies one nucleotide away. The V call is TRBV4-1, the J call TRBJ2-1; D may be TRBD1 (6 bases). The DNA end favors TRBJ2-7, so the J call may be wrong. CDR1 is MGHRA, CDR2 YSYEKL, per germline. This CDR3 is built from 14 residues. The CDR3 nucleotides are TGCGCCAGCAGCAGGGGGACCCCCTACAATGAGCAGTACTTC. This codes for CASSRGTPYNEQYF.

The chain combines TRBV5-1 with TRBJ2-1, with 7 bases identical to TRBD2. The V segment lost 4 bases and the J segment 7 bases; nucleotides outside the gene matches: 14. The CDR3 extends over 16 amino acids. In germline, CDR1 is SGHRS, CDR2 YFSETQ. CDR3 DNA: TGCGCCAGCAGCGGAGGATCACTGGGGAGGGCGAATGAGCAGTTCTTC. It codes for CASSGGSLGRANEQFF. The full variable domain, its missing parts supplied by reference TRBV5-1 and TRBJ2-1, is KAGVTQTPRYLIKTRGQQVTLSCSPISGHRSVSWYQQTPGQGLQFLFEYFSETQRNKGNFPGRFSGRQFSNSRSEMNVSTLELGDSALYLCASSGGSLGRANEQFFGPGTRLTVL.

CDR3 in DNA: TGTGCCAGCAGAACTAGCGGGACGGGCACAGATACGCAGTATTTT. As protein: CASRTSGTGTDTQYF. The chain joins TRBV28 to TRBJ2-3, with 10 bases aligning to TRBD2. This CDR3 is 15 amino acids long. Unmatched junction bases numbered 4, after V lost 6 bases and J lost 1 base. In germline, CDR1 is MDHEN, CDR2 SYDVKM.

There are a few counts of this clonotype. This chain connects TRBV6-1 to TRBJ2-1; D may be TRBD1 (8 bases). V was clipped by 3 bases and J by 0 bases, with 21 bases between them. The CDR3 spans 19 residues. Germline V CDR1 and CDR2: MNHNS, SASEGT. CDR3 coding DNA: TGTGCCAGCAGTGACCCCCGCGCGCGGGGGACAGGCTCCTACAATGAGCAGTTCTTC. It yields the protein CASSDPRARGTGSYNEQFF.

The CDR3 bases are TGCAGTGCTAAAAGACAGACCCTAAGCACAGATACGCAGTATTTT. Protein: CSAKRQTLSTDTQYF. The chain couples TRBV20-1 to TRBJ2-3; D possibly corresponds to TRBD1 (5 bases). The CDR3 spans 15 residues. V gave up 4 bases and J gave up 0 bases, with 14 bases separating them. Per the germline V gene, CDR1 is DFQATT and CDR2 is SNEGSKA (reference sequence).

The chain combines TRBV21-1 with TRBJ2-7. TRBV21-1 is annotated as a pseudogene. The CDR3 is made up of 16 amino acids. The CDR3 nucleotides read TGTGCCAGCAGCGGAGAGAAACAGACAAGCTCCTACGGGCAGTACTTC. Translating it yields CASSGEKQTSSYGQYF.

This chain uses TRBV29-1 with TRBJ1-5, with a tentative D call TRBD1 (5 bases). Germline loops: CDR1 SQVTM, CDR2 ANQGSEA. The CDR3 has 13 amino acids. V gave up 6 bases and J gave up 0 bases, with 9 bases separating them. CDR3 sequence (DNA): TGCAGCGTCGAGACAGCTAGCAATCAGCCCCAGCATTTT. Translating gives CSVETASNQPQHF. Full variable domain (missing parts from reference TRBV29-1 and TRBJ1-5): SAVISQKPSRDICQRGTSLTIQCQVDSQVTMMFWYRQQPGQSLTLIATANQGSEATYESGFVIDKFPISRPNLTFSTLTVSNMSPEDSSIYLCSVETASNQPQHFGDGTRLSIL.

This clonotype was seen a handful of times. V gene TRBV7-2 combines with J gene TRBJ2-3; 12 bases match TRBD2. Germline V gene data show CDR1 as SGHTA and CDR2 as FQGNSA. Unmatched junction bases numbered 7, after V lost 8 bases and J lost 4 bases. The CDR3 has 15 residues. CDR3 sequence (DNA): TGTGCCAGCGGGCTAGCGGGGGGGTCGGCAGATACGCAGTATTTT. Translated: CASGLAGGSADTQYF.

This clonotype has more than one count but fewer than ten. The rearrangement uses TRBV2 and TRBJ2-1, with TRBD2 matching 10 bases. CDR1 is SNHLY, CDR2 FYNNEI, per germline. Losses at the gene ends were 1 base for V and 9 bases for J; bases not matched to a gene: 12. CDR3 length: 17 amino acids. CDR3 sequence reads: CASSEGQLMLAGVEQFF. Here the CDR3 DNA reads TGTGCCAGCAGTGAAGGGCAACTCATGCTAGCGGGAGTTGAGCAGTTCTTC.